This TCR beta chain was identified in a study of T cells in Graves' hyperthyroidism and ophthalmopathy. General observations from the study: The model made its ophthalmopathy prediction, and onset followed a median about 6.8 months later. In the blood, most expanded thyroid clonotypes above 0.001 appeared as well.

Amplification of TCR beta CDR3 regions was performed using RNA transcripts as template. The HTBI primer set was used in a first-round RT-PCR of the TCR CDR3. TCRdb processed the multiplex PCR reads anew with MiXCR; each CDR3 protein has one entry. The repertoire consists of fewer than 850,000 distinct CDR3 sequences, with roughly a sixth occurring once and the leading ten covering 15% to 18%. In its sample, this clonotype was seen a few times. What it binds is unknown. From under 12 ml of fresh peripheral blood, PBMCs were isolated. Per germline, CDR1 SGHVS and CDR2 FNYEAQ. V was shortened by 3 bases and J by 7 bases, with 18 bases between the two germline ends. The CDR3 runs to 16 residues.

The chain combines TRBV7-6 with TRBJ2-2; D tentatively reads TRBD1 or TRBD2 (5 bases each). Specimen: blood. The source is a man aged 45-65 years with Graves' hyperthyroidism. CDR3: CASSLEAVGQIGELFF. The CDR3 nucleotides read TGTGCCAGCAGCTTGGAGGCGGTGGGGCAGATCGGGGAGCTGTTTTTT.